This paragraph covers one T cell receptor beta chain sequence. Its specificity is unknown. The CDR3 is 15 residues long. Germline V lookup: CDR1 ENHRY, CDR2 SYGVKD. With 5 bases removed from V and 7 bases from J, the gap between germline ends came to 15 bases. The record originates from a study of CD8 T cells in ankylosing spondylitis. Overall study findings and caveats: Disease-linked clones were found to be CD8+ and relatively rare in peripheral blood. Reportedly, matched ankylosing spondylitis synovial fluid was significantly enriched for disease-linked clones.

Molecular-barcoded quantitative 5'-RACE produced these TCR beta libraries. TCRdb re-derived calls from the 5' RACE reads in MiXCR, one entry per CDR3 protein. The sample yields roughly 180,000 distinct CDR3 sequences, around 13% seen once. The sample consisted of blood, either unsorted or a sorted T cell fraction (not recorded which). The genes are TRBV10-3 and TRBJ2-6; D is possibly TRBD1 (6 bases). This sequence was found in a male donor with ankylosing spondylitis or in good health (not recorded which). CDR3: CAISRDKVGANVLTF. The DNA for the CDR3 is TGTGCCATCAGTAGGGACAAGGTTGGTGCCAACGTCCTGACTTTC.